This T cell receptor (beta chain) derives from a study of CD8+ T cells in alopecia areata. Investigators isolated RNA and reverse transcribed it into cDNA to act as the sequencing template. Assay used: immunoSEQ multiplex PCR; TCRdb lists only in-frame clones, some missing. The repertoire consists of about 150,000 clones, with 62% occurring once and the leading ten covering 30% to 45%. Sorted populations comprised CD4+ and CD8+ T cells obtained from PBMCs. Between the trimmed V and J ends, which lost 2 bases and 8 bases, there was a span of 13 bases. Germline-derived CDR1 and CDR2 are SGHDT and YYEEEE. The CDR3 covers 13 residues.

The clonotype was recovered from a human donor in good health. Sequenced input: CD8+ T cells sorted from blood. V is TRBV5-6 and J is TRBJ1-2, with D hard to call. DNA of the CDR3: TGTGCCAGCAGCTTCACGCAGATGGAAGGCTACACCTTC. Its translation: CASSFTQMEGYTF. Full variable domain (missing parts from reference TRBV5-6 and TRBJ1-2): DAGVTQSPTHLIKTRGQQVTLRCSPKSGHDTVSWYQQALGQGPQFIFQYYEEEERQRGNFPDRFSGHQFPNYSSELNVNALLLGDSALYLCASSFTQMEGYTFGSGTRLTVV.